This T cell receptor (beta chain) is drawn from a study of early T cells in non-severe SARS-CoV-2 infection. TCRdb processed the 5' RACE reads anew with MiXCR; each CDR3 protein has one entry. This table holds about 36,000 distinct CDR3 sequences, approximately 9.1% found once. The CDR3 consists of 20 residues. Germline V gene lookup returns CDR1 SEHNR and CDR2 FQNEAQ (reference sequence). V lost 2 bases and J lost 6; bases outside the gene matches: 22. Material for sequencing was whole blood. The receptor was isolated from an adult who was a healthcare worker with PCR-confirmed SARS-CoV-2 infection or an uninfected control (not recorded which). The chain combines TRBV7-9 with TRBJ2-3; 8 bases match TRBD2. The CDR3 bases are TGTGCCAGCAGCTTATACCGGGAAACCGGGACTAGTTCATCACAGGATACGCAGTATTTT. Residues: CASSLYRETGTSSSQDTQYF.